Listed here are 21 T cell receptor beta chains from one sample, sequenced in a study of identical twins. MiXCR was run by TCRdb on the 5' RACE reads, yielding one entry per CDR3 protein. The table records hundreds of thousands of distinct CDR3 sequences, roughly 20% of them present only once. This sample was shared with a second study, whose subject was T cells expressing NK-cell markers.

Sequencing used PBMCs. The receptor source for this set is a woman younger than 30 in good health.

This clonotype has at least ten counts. CDR3 sequence: CSARVSSRRDRENYGYTF. As DNA, the CDR3 is TGCAGTGCTAGAGTTTCGTCCCGCCGGGACAGGGAAAACTATGGCTACACCTTC. The chain joins TRBV20-1 to TRBJ1-2; TRBD1 agrees at 9 bases. CDR1 and CDR2 from the germline V gene are DFQATT and SNEGSKA (reference sequence). The CDR3 is 18 residues long. Trimming cost V 1 base and J 2 bases; bases outside gene matches: 14.

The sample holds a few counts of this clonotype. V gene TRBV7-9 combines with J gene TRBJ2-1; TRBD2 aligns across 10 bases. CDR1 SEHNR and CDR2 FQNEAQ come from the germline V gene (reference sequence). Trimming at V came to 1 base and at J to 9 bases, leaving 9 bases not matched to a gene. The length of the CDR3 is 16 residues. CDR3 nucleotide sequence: TGTGCCAGCAGCTTAGAGAGCGGGGGGGCCGAGAGTGAGCAGTTCTTC. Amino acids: CASSLESGGAESEQFF.

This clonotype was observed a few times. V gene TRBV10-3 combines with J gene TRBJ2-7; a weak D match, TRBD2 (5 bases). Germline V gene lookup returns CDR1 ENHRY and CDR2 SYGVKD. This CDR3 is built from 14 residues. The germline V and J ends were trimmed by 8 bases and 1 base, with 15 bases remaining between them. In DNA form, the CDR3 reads TGTGCCATCGCTGAGGGTATGAATTCCTACGAGCAGTACTTC. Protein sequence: CAIAEGMNSYEQYF.

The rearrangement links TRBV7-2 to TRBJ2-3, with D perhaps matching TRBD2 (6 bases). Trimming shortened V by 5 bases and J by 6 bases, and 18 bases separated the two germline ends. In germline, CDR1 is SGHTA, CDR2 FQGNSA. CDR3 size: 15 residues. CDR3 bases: TGTGCCAGCAGCCCGGGACTTTTAAGGGAGGATACGCAGTATTTT. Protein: CASSPGLLREDTQYF.

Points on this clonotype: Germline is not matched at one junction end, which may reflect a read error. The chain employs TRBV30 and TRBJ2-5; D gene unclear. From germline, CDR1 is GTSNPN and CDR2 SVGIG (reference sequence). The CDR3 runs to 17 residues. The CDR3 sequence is CAWNGLLDTFYRETQYF. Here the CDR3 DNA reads TGTGCGTGGAACGGGCTACTCGACACCTTTTACCGAGAGACCCAGTACTTC.

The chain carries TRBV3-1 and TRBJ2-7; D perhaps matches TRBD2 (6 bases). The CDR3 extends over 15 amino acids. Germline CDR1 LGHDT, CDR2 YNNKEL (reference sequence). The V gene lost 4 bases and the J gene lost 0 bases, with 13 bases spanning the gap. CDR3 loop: CASSRGRPSSYEQYF. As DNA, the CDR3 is TGTGCCAGCAGCCGAGGGAGGCCAAGCTCCTACGAGCAGTACTTC.

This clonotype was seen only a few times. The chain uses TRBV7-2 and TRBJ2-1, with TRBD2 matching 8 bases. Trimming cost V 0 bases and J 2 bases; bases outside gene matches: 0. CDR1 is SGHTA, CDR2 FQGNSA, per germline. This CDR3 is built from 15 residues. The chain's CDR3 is CASSLAAGAYNEQFF. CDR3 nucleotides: TGTGCCAGCAGCTTAGCAGCGGGGGCCTACAATGAGCAGTTCTTC. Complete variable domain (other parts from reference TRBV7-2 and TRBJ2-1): GAGVSQSPSNKVTEKGKDVELRCDPISGHTALYWYRQSLGQGLEFLIYFQGNSAPDKSGLPSDRFSAERTGGSVSTLTIQRTQQEDSAVYLCASSLAAGAYNEQFFGPGTRLTVL.

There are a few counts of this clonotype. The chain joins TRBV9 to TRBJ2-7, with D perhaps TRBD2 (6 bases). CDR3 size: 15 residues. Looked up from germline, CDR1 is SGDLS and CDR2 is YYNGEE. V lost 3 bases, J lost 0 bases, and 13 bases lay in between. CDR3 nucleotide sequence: TGTGCCAGCAGCGGGGGTGCGGGGAACTCCTACGAGCAGTACTTC. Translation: CASSGGAGNSYEQYF.

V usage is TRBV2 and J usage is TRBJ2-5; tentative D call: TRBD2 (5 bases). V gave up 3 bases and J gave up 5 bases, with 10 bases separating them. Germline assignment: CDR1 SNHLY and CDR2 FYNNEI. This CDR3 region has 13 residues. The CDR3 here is CASSDISAETQYF. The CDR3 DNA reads TGTGCCAGCAGTGATATTAGCGCGGAGACCCAGTACTTC.

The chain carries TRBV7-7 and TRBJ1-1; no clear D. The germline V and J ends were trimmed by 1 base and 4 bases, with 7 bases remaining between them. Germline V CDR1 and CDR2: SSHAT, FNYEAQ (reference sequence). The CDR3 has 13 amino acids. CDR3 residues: CASSLGFATEAFF. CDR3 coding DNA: TGTGCCAGCAGCTTAGGTTTCGCCACTGAAGCTTTCTTT.

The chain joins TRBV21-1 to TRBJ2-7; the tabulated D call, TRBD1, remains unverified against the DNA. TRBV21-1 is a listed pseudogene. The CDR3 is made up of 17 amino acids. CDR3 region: CAPFGGDRAQNFYEQYF. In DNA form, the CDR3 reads TGTGCCCCCTTCGGAGGGGACAGGGCCCAAAATTTCTACGAGCAGTACTTC.

The CDR3 bases are TGTGCCAGCAGCTTAGCGTTCGGGCTAGAGTTGACAGATACGCAGTATTTT. It is translated as CASSLAFGLELTDTQYF. The chain carries TRBV7-2 and TRBJ2-3, with no clear D. This CDR3 is 17 amino acids long. Deletions cut 0 bases from V and 3 bases from J, with 16 bases between. Germline loops: CDR1 SGHTA, CDR2 FQGNSA.

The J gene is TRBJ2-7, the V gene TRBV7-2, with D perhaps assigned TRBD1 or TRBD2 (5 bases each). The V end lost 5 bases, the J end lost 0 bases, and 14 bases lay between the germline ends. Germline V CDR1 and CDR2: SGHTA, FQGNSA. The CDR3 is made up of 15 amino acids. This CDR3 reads CASSGGPGPSYEQYF. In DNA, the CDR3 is TGTGCCAGCAGCGGAGGCCCGGGACCCTCCTACGAGCAGTACTTC.

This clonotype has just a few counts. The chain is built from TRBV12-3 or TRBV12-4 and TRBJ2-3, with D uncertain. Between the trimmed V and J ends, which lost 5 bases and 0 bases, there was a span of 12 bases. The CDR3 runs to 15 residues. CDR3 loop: CASSPGRVSTDTQYF. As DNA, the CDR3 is TGTGCCAGCAGTCCCGGAAGAGTTAGCACAGATACGCAGTATTTT.

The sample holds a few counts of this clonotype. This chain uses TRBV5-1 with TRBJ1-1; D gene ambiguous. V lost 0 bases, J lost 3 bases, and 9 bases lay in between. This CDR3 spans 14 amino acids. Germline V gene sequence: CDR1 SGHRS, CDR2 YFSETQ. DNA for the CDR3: TGCGCCAGCAGCTTGGACAGCGATTACACTGAAGCTTTCTTT. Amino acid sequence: CASSLDSDYTEAFF.

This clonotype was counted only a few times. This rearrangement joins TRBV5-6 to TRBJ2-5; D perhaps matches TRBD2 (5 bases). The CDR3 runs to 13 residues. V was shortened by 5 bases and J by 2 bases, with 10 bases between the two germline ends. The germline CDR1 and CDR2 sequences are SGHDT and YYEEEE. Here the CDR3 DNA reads TGTGCCAGCAGGTATGGACTTCAAGAGACCCAGTACTTC. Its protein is CASRYGLQETQYF.

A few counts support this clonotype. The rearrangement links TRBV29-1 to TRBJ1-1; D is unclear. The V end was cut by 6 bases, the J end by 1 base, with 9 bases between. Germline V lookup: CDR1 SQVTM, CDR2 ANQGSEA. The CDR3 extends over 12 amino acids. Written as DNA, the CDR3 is TGCAGCGTCGGGCGGAAGAACACTGAAGCTTTCTTT. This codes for CSVGRKNTEAFF.

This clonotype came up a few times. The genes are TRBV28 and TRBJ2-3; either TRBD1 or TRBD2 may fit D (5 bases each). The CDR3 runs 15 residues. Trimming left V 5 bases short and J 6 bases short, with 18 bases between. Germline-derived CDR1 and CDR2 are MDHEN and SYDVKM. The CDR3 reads CASSGVGTIGDTQYF. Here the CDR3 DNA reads TGTGCCAGCAGTGGGGTCGGGACGATAGGGGATACGCAGTATTTT.

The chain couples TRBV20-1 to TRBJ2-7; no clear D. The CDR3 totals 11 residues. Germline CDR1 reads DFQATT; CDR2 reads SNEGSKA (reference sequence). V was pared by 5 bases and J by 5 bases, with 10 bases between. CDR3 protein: CSARDRHEQYF. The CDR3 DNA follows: TGCAGTGCTCGCGACCGCCACGAGCAGTACTTC.

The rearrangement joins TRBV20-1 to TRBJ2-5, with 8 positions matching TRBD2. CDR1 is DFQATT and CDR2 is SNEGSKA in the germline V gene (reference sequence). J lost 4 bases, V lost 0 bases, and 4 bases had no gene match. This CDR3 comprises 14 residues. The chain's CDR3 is CSARDSLAGETQYF. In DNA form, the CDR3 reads TGCAGTGCTAGAGATTCCCTAGCGGGAGAGACCCAGTACTTC.

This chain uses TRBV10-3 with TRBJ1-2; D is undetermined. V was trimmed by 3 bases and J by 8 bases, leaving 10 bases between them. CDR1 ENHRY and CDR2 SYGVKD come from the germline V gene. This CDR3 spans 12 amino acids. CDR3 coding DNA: TGTGCCATCAGTGATGGCGCGGGGGGCTACACCTTC. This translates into CAISDGAGGYTF.